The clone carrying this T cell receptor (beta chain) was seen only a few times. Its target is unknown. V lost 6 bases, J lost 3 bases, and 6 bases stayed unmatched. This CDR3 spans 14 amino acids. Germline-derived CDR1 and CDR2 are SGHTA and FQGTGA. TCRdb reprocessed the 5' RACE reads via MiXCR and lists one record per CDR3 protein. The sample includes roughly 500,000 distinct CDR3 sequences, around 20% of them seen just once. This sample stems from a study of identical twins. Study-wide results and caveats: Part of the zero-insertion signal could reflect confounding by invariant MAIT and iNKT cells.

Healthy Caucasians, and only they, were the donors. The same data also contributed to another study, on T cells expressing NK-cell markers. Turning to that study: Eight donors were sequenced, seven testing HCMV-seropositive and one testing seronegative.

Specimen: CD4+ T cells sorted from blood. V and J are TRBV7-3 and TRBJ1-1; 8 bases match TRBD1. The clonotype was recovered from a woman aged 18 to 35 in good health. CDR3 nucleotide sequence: TGTGCCAGCAGGTTGACAGGGGAGGACACTGAAGCTTTCTTT. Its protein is CASRLTGEDTEAFF.